Sequencing of this T cell receptor beta chain was carried out in a study of blood T cell repertoires in COVID-19. Overall study context: Samples taken during acute and convalescent COVID-19 were collected in the United States, Italy and Spain. In each case, the material was cDNA or gDNA derived from T cells, B-cell-depleted T cells, or PBMCs.

The method was immunoSEQ multiplex PCR; TCRdb's version includes in-frame clones alone and lacks a portion of them. The sample shows roughly 200,000 clones, 75% to 90% of them seen only once. Individuals aged roughly 18 to 95 years were recruited from roughly 22 US areas. Donors in Cohort 3 counted as recovered after two negative PCRs, clearance, or symptom resolution. V was clipped by 0 bases and J by 0 bases, with 11 bases between them. The CDR3 spans 16 residues. Per the germline V gene, CDR1 is SGHRS and CDR2 is YFSETQ. The source material was PBMCs or T cells enriched from blood (not recorded which). This TCR was sampled from a man aged 30-40 years who had recovered from COVID-19. The chain combines TRBV5-1 with TRBJ2-3; D not certain. This CDR3 is CASSLVAQFSTDTQYF. The CDR3 DNA follows: TGCGCCAGCAGCTTGGTGGCCCAATTTAGCACAGATACGCAGTATTTT. The variable domain in full, with the rest retrieved from reference TRBV5-1 and TRBJ2-3, is KAGVTQTPRYLIKTRGQQVTLSCSPISGHRSVSWYQQTPGQGLQFLFEYFSETQRNKGNFPGRFSGRQFSNSRSEMNVSTLELGDSALYLCASSLVAQFSTDTQYFGPGTRLTVL.